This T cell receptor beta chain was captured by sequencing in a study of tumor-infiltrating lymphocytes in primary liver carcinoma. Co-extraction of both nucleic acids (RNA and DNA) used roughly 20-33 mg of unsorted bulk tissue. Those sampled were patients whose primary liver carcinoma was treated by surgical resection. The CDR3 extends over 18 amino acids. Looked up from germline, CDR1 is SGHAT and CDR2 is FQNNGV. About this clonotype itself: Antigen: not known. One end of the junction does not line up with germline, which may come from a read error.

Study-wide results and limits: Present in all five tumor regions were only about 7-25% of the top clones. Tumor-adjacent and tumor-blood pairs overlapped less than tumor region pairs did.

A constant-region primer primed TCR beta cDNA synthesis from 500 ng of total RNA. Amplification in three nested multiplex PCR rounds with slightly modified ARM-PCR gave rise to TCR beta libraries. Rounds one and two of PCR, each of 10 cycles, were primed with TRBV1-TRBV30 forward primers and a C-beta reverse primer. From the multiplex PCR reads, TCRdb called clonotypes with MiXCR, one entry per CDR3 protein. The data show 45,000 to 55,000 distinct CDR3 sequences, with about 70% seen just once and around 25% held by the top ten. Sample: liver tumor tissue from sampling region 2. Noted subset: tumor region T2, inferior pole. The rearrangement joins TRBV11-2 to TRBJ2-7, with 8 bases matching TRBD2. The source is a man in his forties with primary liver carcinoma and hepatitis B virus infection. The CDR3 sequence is CARSLSVGLTGGGYEQYF. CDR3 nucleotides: TGTGCCAGGAGCTTATCCGTTGGGCTAACGGGAGGGGGGTACGAGCAGTACTTC.